The sequence of this TCR beta chain was determined in a study of siplizumab effects on memory and regulatory T cells. Assay used: immunoSEQ multiplex PCR; TCRdb lists only in-frame clones, some missing. The data show some 73,000 clones, 93% seen once. The CDR3 length is 11 residues. Between the trimmed V and J ends, which lost 9 bases and 6 bases, there was a span of 8 bases. CDR1 is LNHDA, CDR2 SQIVND, per germline (reference sequence). This rearrangement joins TRBV19 to TRBJ2-2; D is undetermined. Material: CD8+ T cells sorted from blood. The clonotype was recovered from a human donor in good health. CDR3 residues: CASSKAGELFF. DNA of the CDR3: TGTGCCAGCTCTAAGGCCGGGGAGCTGTTTTTT.